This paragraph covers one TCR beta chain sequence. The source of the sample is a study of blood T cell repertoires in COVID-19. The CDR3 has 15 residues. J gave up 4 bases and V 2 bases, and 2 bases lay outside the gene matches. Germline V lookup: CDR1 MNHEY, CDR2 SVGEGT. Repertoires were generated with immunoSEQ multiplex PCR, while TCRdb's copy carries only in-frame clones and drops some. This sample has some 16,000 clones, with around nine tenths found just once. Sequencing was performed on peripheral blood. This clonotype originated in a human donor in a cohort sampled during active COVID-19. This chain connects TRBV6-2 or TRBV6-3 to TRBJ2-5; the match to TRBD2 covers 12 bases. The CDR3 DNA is TGTGCCAGCAGTTACCCGACTAGCGGGAGAGAGACCCAGTACTTC. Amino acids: CASSYPTSGRETQYF.